Each of the 20 T cell receptor beta chains below was sequenced from the same sample in a study of cytotoxic CD8 clonotypes in ibrutinib-treated CLL. The method was immunoSEQ multiplex PCR; TCRdb's version includes in-frame clones alone and lacks a portion of them. The repertoire holds over 200,000 clones, with approximately 75% as singletons. The sequences come from PBMCs, collected after 12 months of ibrutinib treatment. Receptor source: a human donor with chronic lymphocytic leukemia.

V gene TRBV27 combines with J gene TRBJ2-2, with TRBD2 matching 7 bases. This CDR3 is built from 16 residues. In germline, CDR1 is MNHEY, CDR2 SMNVEV (reference sequence). V lost 2 bases and J lost 3; bases outside the gene matches: 6. The CDR3 loop is CASSLLAGVYTGELFF. CDR3 nucleotide sequence: TGTGCCAGCAGTTTACTGGCGGGAGTTTACACCGGGGAGCTGTTTTTT.

This rearrangement joins TRBV5-1 to TRBJ1-4, with D unclear. The CDR3 is 15 amino acids. Trimming shortened V by 2 bases and J by 5 bases, and 13 bases separated the two germline ends. CDR1 and CDR2 from the germline V gene are SGHRS and YFSETQ. CDR3 region: CASSFGPMANEKLFF. Written as DNA, the CDR3 is TGCGCCAGCAGCTTCGGGCCTATGGCCAATGAAAAACTGTTTTTT.

This chain links TRBV30 with TRBJ1-6; TRBD1 is a possible D gene (5 bases). Trimming removed 3 bases at V and 4 bases at J, with 7 bases between. Germline V gene data show CDR1 as GTSNPN and CDR2 as SVGIG (reference sequence). The CDR3 spans 13 residues. The CDR3 region has the DNA TGTGCCTGGAGGGGACTATATAATTCACCCCTCCACTTT. Amino acids: CAWRGLYNSPLHF. Full variable domain (rest looked up from reference TRBV30 and TRBJ1-6): SQTIHQWPATLVQPVGSPLSLECTVEGTSNPNLYWYRQAAGRGLQLLFYSVGIGQISSEVPQNLSASRPQDRQFILSSKKLLLSDSGFYLCAWRGLYNSPLHFGNGTRLTVT.

This clone was seen a few times. The V gene is TRBV4-1, the J gene TRBJ1-2; 8 bases line up with TRBD1. V dropped 3 bases and J dropped 4; count of bases not matched to a gene: 4. Germline assignment: CDR1 MGHRA and CDR2 YSYEKL. The CDR3 is 14 amino acids. This CDR3 reads CASSQDRAGYGYTF. The DNA of the CDR3 is TGCGCCAGCAGCCAGGACAGGGCCGGCTATGGCTACACCTTC.

This chain connects TRBV7-6 to TRBJ1-2, with 12 bases lining up with TRBD1. This CDR3 has 16 amino acids. V was clipped by 1 base and J by 5 bases; unmatched bases: 5. Per the germline V gene, CDR1 is SGHVS and CDR2 is FNYEAQ. CDR3: CASSLEGTGGWYGYTF. The CDR3 DNA reads as TGTGCCAGCAGCTTAGAGGGGACAGGGGGCTGGTATGGCTACACCTTC.

This sequence joins TRBV9 and TRBJ2-3, with D possibly matching TRBD2 (6 bases). V lost 1 base and J 3 bases, leaving 9 bases between the germline ends. The CDR3 spans 14 residues. The germline V gene has CDR1 SGDLS and CDR2 YYNGEE. The CDR3 nucleotides read TGTGCCAGCAGCGTAACCAGCGGGACAGATACGCAGTATTTT. It translates to CASSVTSGTDTQYF.

This chain connects TRBV2 to TRBJ1-6; D is unclear. V was cut by 5 bases and J by 7 bases, with 18 bases left in between. This CDR3 is built from 16 residues. Germline V gene data show CDR1 as SNHLY and CDR2 as FYNNEI. CDR3 in amino acids: CASSNRTASLNSPLHF. For the CDR3, the DNA is TGTGCCAGCAGTAATAGGACCGCTTCGCTAAATTCACCCCTCCACTTT.

This clone was seen a handful of times. CDR3: CASSQDPVGIGPTEAFF. Here the CDR3 DNA reads TGCGCCAGCAGCCAAGATCCGGTTGGGATTGGTCCCACTGAAGCTTTCTTT. V gene TRBV4-1 combines with J gene TRBJ1-1, with unresolved D. CDR3 size: 17 residues. Germline CDR1 is MGHRA and CDR2 is YSYEKL. Trimming took off 0 bases at V and 4 bases at J, with 18 bases between the two ends.

The chain couples TRBV5-4 to TRBJ1-2, with a possible D match to TRBD1 (5 bases). Germline V CDR1 and CDR2: SGHNT, YYREEE (reference sequence). V was clipped by 0 bases and J by 6 bases, with 12 bases between them. This CDR3 has 14 amino acids. In nucleotides, the CDR3 is TGTGCCAGCAGCTTGGTTGGGGCAGGAAATGGCTACACCTTC. Translated: CASSLVGAGNGYTF.

The sample holds one count of this clone. V usage is TRBV7-9 and J usage is TRBJ2-2, with unresolved D. Per germline, CDR1 SEHNR and CDR2 FQNEAQ (reference sequence). V gave up 3 bases and J gave up 1 base, with 9 bases separating them. The CDR3 loop spans 15 amino acids. The chain's CDR3 is CASSFFAENTGELFF. The CDR3 DNA sequence: TGTGCCAGCAGCTTCTTCGCGGAGAACACCGGGGAGCTGTTTTTT.

The V and J genes are TRBV11-2 and TRBJ2-5, with 15 bases matching TRBD2. Trimming took 4 bases from V and 5 from J; bases not matched to a gene: 2. This CDR3 has 15 residues. Germline CDR1 reads SGHAT; CDR2 reads FQNNGV. DNA for the CDR3: TGTGCCAGCAGCTGGACTAGCGGGGGGGCGGAGACCCAGTACTTC. This codes for CASSWTSGGAETQYF. The whole variable domain, filled in from reference TRBV11-2 and TRBJ2-5, reads EAGVAQSPRYKIIEKRQSVAFWCNPISGHATLYWYQQILGQGPKLLIQFQNNGVVDDSQLPKDRFSAERLKGVDSTLKIQPAKLEDSAVYLCASSWTSGGAETQYFGPGTRLLVL.

This rearrangement joins TRBV4-2 to TRBJ2-5; 9 nucleotides agree with TRBD2. Trimming removed 6 bases from V and 5 bases from J; junction bases left unmatched: 4. The CDR3 is 13 amino acids. Germline V gene lookup returns CDR1 LGHNA and CDR2 YNFKEQ. The CDR3 spells CASSSSGVETQYF. DNA for the CDR3: TGTGCCAGCAGTTCTAGCGGGGTGGAGACCCAGTACTTC.

In DNA form, the CDR3 reads TGTGCCAGTAGTGTCCCATTTCACAATGAGCAGTTCTTC. Its translation: CASSVPFHNEQFF. V gene TRBV19 combines with J gene TRBJ2-1; D unresolved. This CDR3 region has 13 residues. CDR1 and CDR2 (germline): LNHDA, SQIVND (reference sequence). Trimming pared 5 bases from V and 5 bases from J, leaving 10 bases between.

This CDR3 reads CASSLTSGANTGELFF. The CDR3 bases are TGTGCCAGTAGTTTGACTAGCGGGGCGAACACCGGGGAGCTGTTTTTT. The V and J genes are TRBV19 and TRBJ2-2; 11 bases fit TRBD2. The CDR3 runs to 16 residues. With V trimmed by 5 bases and J by 0 bases, 2 bases remained unmatched. The germline V gene encodes CDR1 LNHDA and CDR2 SQIVND (reference sequence).

This clone came up once. J is TRBJ1-1 and V is TRBV19; TRBD1 might be the D (5 bases). The CDR3 consists of 15 residues. CDR1 and CDR2 (germline): LNHDA, SQIVND (reference sequence). The V and J ends lost 5 bases and 1 base respectively, with 14 bases between them. The CDR3 region has the DNA TGTGCCAGTAGTCTCCCTTCGGGGGGGAACACTGAAGCTTTCTTT. Protein product: CASSLPSGGNTEAFF.

In this sample, this clone turned up a few times. This chain uses TRBV13 with TRBJ1-4; the D gene is possibly TRBD1 (5 bases). This CDR3 comprises 14 residues. Germline V gene data show CDR1 as PRHDT and CDR2 as FYEKMQ (reference sequence). Trimming removed 10 bases from V and 7 bases from J, with 19 bases in between. This CDR3 is CATATGPYPEKLFF. In DNA form, the CDR3 reads TGTGCCACCGCGACGGGGCCCTATCCTGAAAAACTGTTTTTT.

The chain couples TRBV5-1 to TRBJ1-1; D ambiguous. The CDR3 loop spans 12 amino acids. Trimming removed 5 bases from V and 6 bases from J, with 11 bases in between. CDR1 and CDR2 from the germline V gene are SGHRS and YFSETQ. The CDR3 region has the DNA TGCGCCAGCAGGAATAGGGCCTCTGAAGCTTTCTTT. Its protein is CASRNRASEAFF.

The chain has TRBV21-1 and TRBJ1-2. TRBV21-1 is a documented pseudogene. The length of the CDR3 is 13 residues. The CDR3 DNA is TGTGCCAGCAGCCCCCGGACGGCCTACGGCTACACCTTC. Amino acids: CASSPRTAYGYTF.

The table lists this clone with a few counts. J is TRBJ1-1 and V is TRBV20-1, with D unresolved. V was trimmed by 4 bases and J by 5 bases, leaving 8 bases between them. Germline CDR1 is DFQATT and CDR2 is SNEGSKA (reference sequence). There are 11 residues in the CDR3. CDR3 sequence reads: CSAMGWTEAFF. The CDR3, as DNA: TGCAGTGCTATGGGGTGGACTGAAGCTTTCTTT.

The chain combines TRBV5-1 with TRBJ2-3, with a tentative D call TRBD1 (5 bases). CDR1 and CDR2 (germline): SGHRS, YFSETQ. Trimming left V 2 bases short and J 3 bases short, with 13 bases between. This CDR3 contains 15 residues. CDR3 in amino acids: CASSFRPRQTDTQYF. CDR3 bases: TGCGCCAGCAGCTTTAGACCCCGACAGACAGATACGCAGTATTTT.